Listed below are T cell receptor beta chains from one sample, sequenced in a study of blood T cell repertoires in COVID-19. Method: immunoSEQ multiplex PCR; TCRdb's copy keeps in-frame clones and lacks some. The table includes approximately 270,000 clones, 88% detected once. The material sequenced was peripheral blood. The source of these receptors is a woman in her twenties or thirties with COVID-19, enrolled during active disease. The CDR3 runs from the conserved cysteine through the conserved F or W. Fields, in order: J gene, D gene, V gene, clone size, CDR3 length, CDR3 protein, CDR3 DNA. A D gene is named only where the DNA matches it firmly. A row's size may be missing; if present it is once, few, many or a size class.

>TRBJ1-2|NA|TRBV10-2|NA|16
CASSESISAGDYGYTF
TGCGCCAGCAGTGAGTCGATCTCGGCGGGGGACTATGGCTACACCTTC
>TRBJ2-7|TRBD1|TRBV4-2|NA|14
CASSEGTGTYEQYF
TGTGCCAGCAGCGAAGGGACAGGGACCTACGAGCAGTACTTC
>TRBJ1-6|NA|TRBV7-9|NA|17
CASSSVVGPYDNSPLHF
TGTGCCAGCTCTTCTGTCGTGGGGCCGTACGATAATTCACCCCTCCACTTT
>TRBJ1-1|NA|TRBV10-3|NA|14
CAISDPDRNTEAFF
TGTGCCATCAGTGATCCCGACAGGAACACTGAAGCTTTCTTT
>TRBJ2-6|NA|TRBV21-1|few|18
CASSKVVSGGSGANVLTF
TGTGCCAGCAGCAAAGTTGTTAGCGGGGGCTCTGGGGCCAACGTCCTGACTTTC
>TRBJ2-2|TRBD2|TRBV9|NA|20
CASSGGTSGPRATNTGELFF
TGTGCCAGCAGCGGGGGGACTAGCGGGCCACGAGCGACGAACACCGGGGAGCTGTTTTTT
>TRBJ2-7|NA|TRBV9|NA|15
CASSVSSGGGYEQYF
TGTGCCAGCAGCGTGAGTTCCGGGGGTGGCTACGAGCAGTACTTC
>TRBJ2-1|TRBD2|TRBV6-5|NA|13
CASRASGLNEQFF
TGTGCCAGCAGGGCTAGCGGTTTAAATGAGCAGTTCTTC
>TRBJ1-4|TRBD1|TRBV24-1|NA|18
CATSVGPDRTATNEKLFF
TGTGCCACCAGTGTAGGACCGGACAGGACCGCAACTAATGAAAAACTGTTTTTT
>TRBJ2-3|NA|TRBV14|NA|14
CASSQEASTDTQYF
TGTGCCAGCAGCCAGGAGGCTAGCACAGATACGCAGTATTTT
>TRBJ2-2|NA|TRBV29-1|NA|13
CSVGPAGTGELFF
TGCAGCGTTGGTCCCGCGGGGACCGGGGAGCTGTTTTTT
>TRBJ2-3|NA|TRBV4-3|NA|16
CASSQDGDIYTDTQYF
TGCGCCAGCAGCCAAGATGGGGACATCTACACAGATACGCAGTATTTT
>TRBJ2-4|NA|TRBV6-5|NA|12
CASSMRGTPQYF
TGTGCCAGCAGTATGCGAGGAACCCCCCAATACTTC